The sequence of this TCR beta chain was determined in a study of cytomegalovirus exposure and HLA in healthy donors. Whole-study findings and limits: In vitro work confirmed that a few CMV-associated chains recognize CMV antigens. For TCR beta chains, V- and J-gene trimming was later linked to a missense DCLRE1C variant. The study designated 150 or so TCR beta chains cytomegalovirus-associated.

Germline V gives CDR1 MDHEN, CDR2 SYDVKM. The length of the CDR3 is 13 residues. The germline V and J ends were trimmed by 3 bases and 6 bases, with 12 bases remaining between them. The donors were healthy bone marrow donors. This clone was detected a few times. Its antigen is not identified. PCR employed 60 Vbeta and 13 Jbeta primers. Repertoires were generated with immunoSEQ multiplex PCR, while TCRdb's copy carries only in-frame clones and drops some. Here the sample spans approximately 110,000 clones, around 86% being singletons. The V and J genes are TRBV28 and TRBJ2-7, with D possibly being TRBD1 (6 bases). The TCR sequence derives from a woman in her twenties or thirties in good health and CMV-seronegative. Sequencing input: PBMCs. In DNA, the CDR3 is TGTGCCAGCAGTTTGAACAGGGCTATCGAGCAGTACTTC. Protein: CASSLNRAIEQYF.